This T cell receptor beta chain derives from a study of shared clonotypes between healthy human individuals. The CDR3 has 13 amino acids. The junction had 8 bases not matched to a gene; V was cut back by 3 bases and J by 7 bases. CDR1 and CDR2 from the germline V gene are SQVTM and ANQGSEA. Using immunoSEQ multiplex PCR, the repertoire was profiled, and TCRdb retains in-frame clones only, with some absent. The sample has more than 1 million clones, around three quarters seen once; the top ten hold approximately 0.56%. The chain carries TRBV29-1 and TRBJ2-7; 8 bases align to TRBD2. This TCR came from a man younger than 35 in good health. Some clones in this sample may be carry-over from other donors' samples. The sequenced sample consisted of memory CD4+ T cells from PBMCs. The sample's subset: CD45RA-negative fraction. The CDR3 region has the DNA TGCAGCGTTGATCTAGCGGGCTTCGGGGAGCAGTACTTC. Its protein product is CSVDLAGFGEQYF.